The 9 T cell receptor beta chains listed next were all sequenced from one sample in a study of response to subunit inactivated influenza vaccine. MiXCR was run by TCRdb on the RT-PCR reads, yielding one entry per CDR3 protein. This sample has 400,000 to 650,000 distinct CDR3 sequences; less than 7.5% occur once, and the top ten carry around 13%. The sample in question was PBMCs from blood, obtained around 2 years after vaccination. These receptors were collected from a man aged 50 to 69 who received an inactivated influenza vaccine.

V and J are TRBV11-2 and TRBJ2-6; no firm D call. This CDR3 spans 16 amino acids. The germline gives CDR1 SGHAT, CDR2 FQNNGV. Trimming took off 1 base at V and 0 bases at J, with 7 bases between the two ends. This CDR3 reads CASSLGIGSGANVLTF. The CDR3 bases are TGTGCCAGCAGCTTAGGCATAGGCTCTGGGGCCAACGTCCTGACTTTC. Complete variable domain (other parts from reference TRBV11-2 and TRBJ2-6): EAGVAQSPRYKIIEKRQSVAFWCNPISGHATLYWYQQILGQGPKLLIQFQNNGVVDDSQLPKDRFSAERLKGVDSTLKIQPAKLEDSAVYLCASSLGIGSGANVLTFGAGSRLTVL.

This clonotype was counted between two and nine times. The V gene is TRBV7-8, the J gene TRBJ2-7; 8 bases line up with TRBD1. V was pared by 4 bases and J by 3 bases, with 11 bases of the junction left unmatched. Germline CDR1 SGHVS, CDR2 FQNEAQ. This CDR3 is 16 amino acids long. The CDR3 DNA reads TGTGCCAGCAGCTCGATCCGAGACAGGGGCCACTACGAGCAGTACTTC. It encodes CASSSIRDRGHYEQYF.

In this sample, this clonotype turned up a few times. The V gene is TRBV3-1, the J gene TRBJ2-1; no firm D call. The CDR3 runs 15 residues. The V gene's germline CDR1 is LGHDT and CDR2 YNNKEL (reference sequence). V was pared by 4 bases and J by 1 base, with 11 bases between. This CDR3 reads CASSPRLRSYNEQFF. The CDR3 DNA is TGTGCCAGCAGCCCACGACTTCGTTCCTACAATGAGCAGTTCTTC.

A word on this clonotype: Germline is not matched at one junction end, which may reflect a read error. This chain's CDR3 is CSTRDSGRGYEQYF. In DNA form, the CDR3 reads TGCAGTACTAGAGATTCCGGACGTGGTTACGAGCAGTACTTC. The genes are TRBV20-1 and TRBJ2-7, with D possibly TRBD2 on 5 matching bases. The germline V gene encodes CDR1 DFQATT and CDR2 SNEGSKA (reference sequence). There are 14 residues in the CDR3.

In its sample, this clonotype was seen many times. The V call is TRBV6-5, the J call TRBJ1-2, with D possibly TRBD1 on 5 matching bases. Germline V gives CDR1 MNHEY, CDR2 SVGAGI. Trimming left V 0 bases short and J 0 bases short, with 8 bases between. The CDR3 has 15 residues. CDR3 coding DNA: TGTGCCAGCAGTTACTCACTGGGGGCTAACTATGGCTACACCTTC. Protein product: CASSYSLGANYGYTF.

There are a few counts of this clonotype. DNA of the CDR3: TGTGCCACCAGCAGAGATATCCCTGGGGGGGGCACCGGGGAGCTGTTTTTT. The encoded protein is CATSRDIPGGGTGELFF. The chain is built from TRBV15 and TRBJ2-2, with 7 bases matching TRBD2. The CDR3 is made up of 17 amino acids. V shed 0 bases and J 4 bases; nucleotides not matched to a gene: 8. CDR1 and CDR2 from the germline V gene are LNHNV and YYDKDF (reference sequence).

This clonotype was counted many times. V and J are TRBV10-2 and TRBJ2-3; D possibly corresponds to TRBD2 (7 bases). The V end lost 8 bases, the J end lost 0 bases, and 24 bases lay between the germline ends. The germline V gene has CDR1 WSHSY and CDR2 SAAADI. The CDR3 is 18 residues long. CDR3 loop: CASQIITGGQGSTDTQYF. The CDR3 DNA reads TGCGCCAGCCAGATAATAACGGGGGGCCAAGGCAGCACAGATACGCAGTATTTT.

This clonotype was detected many times. The chain joins TRBV29-1 to TRBJ1-2; D gene ambiguous. Germline V CDR1 and CDR2: SQVTM, ANQGSEA. V lost 3 bases, J lost 8 bases, and 10 bases lay in between. CDR3 length: 11 residues. CDR3 nucleotide sequence: TGCAGCGTTGATGGAGAGCTGGGCTACACCTTC. Its translation: CSVDGELGYTF.

This clonotype was seen repeatedly, ten times or more. The rearrangement links TRBV15 to TRBJ2-4; 7 bases are shared with TRBD2. This CDR3 region has 16 residues. V dropped 0 bases and J dropped 6; count of bases not matched to a gene: 8. CDR1 LNHNV and CDR2 YYDKDF come from the germline V gene (reference sequence). Here the CDR3 reads CATSRDRASGINIQYF. The CDR3 region has the DNA TGTGCCACCAGCAGAGATCGGGCTAGCGGTATAAACATTCAGTACTTC.